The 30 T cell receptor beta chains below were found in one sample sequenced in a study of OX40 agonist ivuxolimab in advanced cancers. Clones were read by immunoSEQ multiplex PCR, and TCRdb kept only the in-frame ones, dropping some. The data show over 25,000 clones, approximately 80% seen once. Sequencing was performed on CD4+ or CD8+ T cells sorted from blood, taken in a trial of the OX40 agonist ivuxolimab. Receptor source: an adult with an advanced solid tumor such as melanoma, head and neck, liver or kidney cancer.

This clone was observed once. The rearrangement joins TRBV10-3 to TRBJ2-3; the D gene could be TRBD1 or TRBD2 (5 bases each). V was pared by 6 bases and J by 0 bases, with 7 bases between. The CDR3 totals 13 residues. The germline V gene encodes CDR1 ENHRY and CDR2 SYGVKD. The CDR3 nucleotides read TGTGCCATCAGGGGGGACAGCACAGATACGCAGTATTTT. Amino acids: CAIRGDSTDTQYF.

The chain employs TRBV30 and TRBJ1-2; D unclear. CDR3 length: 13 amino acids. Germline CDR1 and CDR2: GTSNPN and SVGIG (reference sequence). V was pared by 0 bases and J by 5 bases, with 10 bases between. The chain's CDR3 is CAWSVDTTYGYTF. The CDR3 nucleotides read TGTGCCTGGAGTGTAGACACGACGTATGGCTACACCTTC.

The CDR3 sequence is CASSKSPGTSSYEQYF. The CDR3 DNA is TGTGCCAGCAGCAAAAGTCCCGGGACAAGCTCCTACGAGCAGTACTTC. The chain uses TRBV21-1 and TRBJ2-7; the D segment call TRBD1 is taken from the table without a DNA check. TRBV21-1 is noted as a pseudogene. CDR3 length: 16 residues.

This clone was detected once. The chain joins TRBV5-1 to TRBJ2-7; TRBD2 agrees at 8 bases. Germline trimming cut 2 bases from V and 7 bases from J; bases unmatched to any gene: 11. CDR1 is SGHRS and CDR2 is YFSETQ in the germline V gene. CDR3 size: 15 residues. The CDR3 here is CASSFGTRASGEQYF. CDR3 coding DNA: TGCGCCAGCAGCTTCGGGACTAGGGCCTCGGGAGAGCAGTACTTC.

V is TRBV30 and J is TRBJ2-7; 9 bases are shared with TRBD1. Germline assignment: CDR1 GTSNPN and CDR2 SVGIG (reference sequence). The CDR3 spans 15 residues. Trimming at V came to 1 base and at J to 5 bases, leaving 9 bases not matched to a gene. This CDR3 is CAWSGQGTGIHEQYF. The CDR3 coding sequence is TGTGCCTGGAGTGGCCAGGGGACAGGGATCCACGAGCAGTACTTC.

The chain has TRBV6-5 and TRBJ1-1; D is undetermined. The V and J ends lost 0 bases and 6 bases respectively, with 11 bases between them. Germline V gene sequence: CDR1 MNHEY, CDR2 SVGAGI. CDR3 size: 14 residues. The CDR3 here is CASSYSRALAEAFF. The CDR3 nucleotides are TGTGCCAGCAGTTACTCGAGGGCACTAGCTGAAGCTTTCTTT.

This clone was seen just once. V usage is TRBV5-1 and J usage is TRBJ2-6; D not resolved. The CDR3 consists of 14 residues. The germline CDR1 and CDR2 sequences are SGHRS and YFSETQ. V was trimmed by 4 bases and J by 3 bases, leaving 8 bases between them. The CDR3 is CASSPAHGANVLTF. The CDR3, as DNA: TGCGCCAGCAGCCCGGCTCATGGGGCCAACGTCCTGACTTTC.

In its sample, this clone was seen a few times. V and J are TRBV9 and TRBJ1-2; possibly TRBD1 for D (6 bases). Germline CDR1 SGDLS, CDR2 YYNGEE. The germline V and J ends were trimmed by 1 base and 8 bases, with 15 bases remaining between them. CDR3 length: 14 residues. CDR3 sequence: CASSVFGGHEGYTF. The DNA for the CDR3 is TGTGCCAGCAGCGTATTTGGGGGCCATGAGGGCTACACCTTC.

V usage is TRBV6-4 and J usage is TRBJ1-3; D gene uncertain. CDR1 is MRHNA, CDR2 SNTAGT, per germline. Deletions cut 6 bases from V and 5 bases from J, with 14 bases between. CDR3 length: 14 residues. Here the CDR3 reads CASSPPAVRNTIYF. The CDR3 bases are TGTGCCAGCAGCCCGCCGGCCGTGCGAAACACCATATATTTT.

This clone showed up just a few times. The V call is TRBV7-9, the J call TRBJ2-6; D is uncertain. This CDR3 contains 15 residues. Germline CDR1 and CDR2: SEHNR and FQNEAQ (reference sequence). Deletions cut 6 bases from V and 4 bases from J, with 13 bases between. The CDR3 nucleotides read TGTGCCAGCAGAAGGACCGGGTCCGGGGCCAACGTCCTGACTTTC. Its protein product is CASRRTGSGANVLTF.

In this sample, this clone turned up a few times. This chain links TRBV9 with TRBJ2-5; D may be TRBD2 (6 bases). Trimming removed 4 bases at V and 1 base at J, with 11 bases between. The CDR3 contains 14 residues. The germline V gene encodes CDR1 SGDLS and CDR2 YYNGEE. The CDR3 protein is CASSTYGSQETQYF. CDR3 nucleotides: TGTGCCAGCAGCACCTACGGGAGCCAAGAGACCCAGTACTTC.

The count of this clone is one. CDR3 nucleotides: TGTGCCAGCAAAGAGCGGATCACCTATGGCTACACCTTC. Its protein is CASKERITYGYTF. The rearrangement joins TRBV6-5 to TRBJ1-2; D gene ambiguous. Trimming removed 7 bases from V and 4 bases from J, with 13 bases in between. The CDR3 is 13 residues long. Germline CDR1 is MNHEY and CDR2 is SVGAGI.

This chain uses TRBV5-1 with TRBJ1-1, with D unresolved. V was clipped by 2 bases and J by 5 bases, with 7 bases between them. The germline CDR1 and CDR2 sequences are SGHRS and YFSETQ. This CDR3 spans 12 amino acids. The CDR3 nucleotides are TGCGCCAGCAGCTTCGGCCTAACTGAAGCTTTCTTT. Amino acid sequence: CASSFGLTEAFF.

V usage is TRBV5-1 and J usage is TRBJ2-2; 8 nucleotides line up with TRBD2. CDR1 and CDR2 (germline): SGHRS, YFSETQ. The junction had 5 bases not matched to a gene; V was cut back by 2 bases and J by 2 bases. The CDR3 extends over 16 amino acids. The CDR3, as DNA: TGCGCCAGCAGCTTAGCTAGCGGGCTAAACACCGGGGAGCTGTTTTTT. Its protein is CASSLASGLNTGELFF.

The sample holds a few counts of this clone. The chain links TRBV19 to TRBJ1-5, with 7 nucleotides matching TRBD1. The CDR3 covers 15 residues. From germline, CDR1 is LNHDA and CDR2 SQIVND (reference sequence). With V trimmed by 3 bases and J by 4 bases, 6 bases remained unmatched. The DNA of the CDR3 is TGTGCCAGTAGTATGACGACAGGGAAGAATCAGCCCCAGCATTTT. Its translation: CASSMTTGKNQPQHF.

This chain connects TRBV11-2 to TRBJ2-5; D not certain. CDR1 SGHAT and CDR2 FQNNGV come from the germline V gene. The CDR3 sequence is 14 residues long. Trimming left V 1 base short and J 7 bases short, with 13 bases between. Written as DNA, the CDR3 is TGTGCCAGCAGCTTAGGCGGAAACGCGGTGACCCAGTACTTC. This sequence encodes CASSLGGNAVTQYF. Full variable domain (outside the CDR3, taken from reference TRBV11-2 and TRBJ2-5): EAGVAQSPRYKIIEKRQSVAFWCNPISGHATLYWYQQILGQGPKLLIQFQNNGVVDDSQLPKDRFSAERLKGVDSTLKIQPAKLEDSAVYLCASSLGGNAVTQYFGPGTRLLVL.

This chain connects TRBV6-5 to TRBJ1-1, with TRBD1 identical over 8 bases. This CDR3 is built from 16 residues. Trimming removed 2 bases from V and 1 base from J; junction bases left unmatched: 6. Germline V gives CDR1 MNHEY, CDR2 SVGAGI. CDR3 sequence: CASSYGRTGRNTEAFF. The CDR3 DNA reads TGTGCCAGCAGTTACGGTAGGACAGGGCGGAACACTGAAGCTTTCTTT.

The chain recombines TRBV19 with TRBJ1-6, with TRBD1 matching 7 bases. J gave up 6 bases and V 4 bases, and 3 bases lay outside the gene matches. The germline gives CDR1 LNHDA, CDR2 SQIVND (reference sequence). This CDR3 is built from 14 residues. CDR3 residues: CASSTGQLNSPLHF. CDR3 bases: TGTGCCAGTAGTACGGGACAGCTTAATTCACCCCTCCACTTT.

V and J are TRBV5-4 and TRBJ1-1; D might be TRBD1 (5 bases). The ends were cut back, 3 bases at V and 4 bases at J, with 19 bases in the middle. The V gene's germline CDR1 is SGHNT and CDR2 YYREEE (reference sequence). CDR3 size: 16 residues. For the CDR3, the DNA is TGTGCCAGCAGCTCCGGGGGGGTTTCCGCAGGCACTGAAGCTTTCTTT. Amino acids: CASSSGGVSAGTEAFF. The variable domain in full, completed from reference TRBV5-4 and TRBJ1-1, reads ETGVTQSPTHLIKTRGQQVTLRCSSQSGHNTVSWYQQALGQGPQFIFQYYREEENGRGNFPPRFSGLQFPNYSSELNVNALELDDSALYLCASSSGGVSAGTEAFFGQGTRLTVV.

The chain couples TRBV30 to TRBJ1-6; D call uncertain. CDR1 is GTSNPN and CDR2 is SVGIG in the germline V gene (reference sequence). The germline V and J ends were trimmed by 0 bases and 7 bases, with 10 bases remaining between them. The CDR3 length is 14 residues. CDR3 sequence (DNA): TGTGCCTGGAGTGTAAATCCTAGGAATTCACCCCTCCACTTT. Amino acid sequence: CAWSVNPRNSPLHF.

The CDR3 coding sequence is TGTGCCAGTAGTGTGGACAGGGCCACCGGGGAGCTGTTTTTT. Translated: CASSVDRATGELFF. V gene TRBV19 combines with J gene TRBJ2-2; 8 bases map to TRBD1. V dropped 5 bases and J dropped 4; count of bases not matched to a gene: 3. Germline values: CDR1 LNHDA, CDR2 SQIVND (reference sequence). This CDR3 region has 14 residues.

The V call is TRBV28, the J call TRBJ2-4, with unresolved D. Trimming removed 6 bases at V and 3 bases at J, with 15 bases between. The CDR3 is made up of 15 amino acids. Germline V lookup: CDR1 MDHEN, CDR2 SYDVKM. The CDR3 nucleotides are TGTGCCAGCAGCCCCACCGTATTAGGCAAAAACATTCAGTACTTC. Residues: CASSPTVLGKNIQYF. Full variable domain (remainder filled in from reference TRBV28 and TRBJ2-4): DVKVTQSSRYLVKRTGEKVFLECVQDMDHENMFWYRQDPGLGLRLIYFSYDVKMKEKGDIPEGYSVSREKKERFSLILESASTNQTSMYLCASSPTVLGKNIQYFGAGTRLSVL.

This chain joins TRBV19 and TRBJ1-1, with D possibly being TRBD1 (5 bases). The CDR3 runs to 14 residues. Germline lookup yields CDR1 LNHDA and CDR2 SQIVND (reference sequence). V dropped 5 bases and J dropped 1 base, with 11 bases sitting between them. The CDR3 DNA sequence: TGTGCCAGTAGTGTACAGGAGCAGAACACTGAAGCTTTCTTT. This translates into CASSVQEQNTEAFF.

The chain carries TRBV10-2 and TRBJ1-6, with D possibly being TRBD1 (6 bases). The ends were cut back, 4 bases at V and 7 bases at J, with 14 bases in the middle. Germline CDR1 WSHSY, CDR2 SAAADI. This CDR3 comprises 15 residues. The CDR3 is CASSVSTGANSPLHF. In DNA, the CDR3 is TGCGCCAGCAGTGTATCGACAGGAGCAAATTCACCCCTCCACTTT.

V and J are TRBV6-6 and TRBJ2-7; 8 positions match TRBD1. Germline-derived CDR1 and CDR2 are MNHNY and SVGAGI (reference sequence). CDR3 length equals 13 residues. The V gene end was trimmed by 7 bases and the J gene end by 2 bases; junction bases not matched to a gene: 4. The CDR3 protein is CASTGQDAYEQYF. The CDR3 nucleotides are TGTGCCAGCACGGGACAGGACGCCTACGAGCAGTACTTC.

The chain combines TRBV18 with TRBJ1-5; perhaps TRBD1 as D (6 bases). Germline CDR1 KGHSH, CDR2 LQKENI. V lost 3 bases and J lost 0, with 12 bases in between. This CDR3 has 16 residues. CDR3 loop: CASSPGQTNSNQPQHF. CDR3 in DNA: TGTGCCAGCTCACCCGGACAGACAAATAGCAATCAGCCCCAGCATTTT.

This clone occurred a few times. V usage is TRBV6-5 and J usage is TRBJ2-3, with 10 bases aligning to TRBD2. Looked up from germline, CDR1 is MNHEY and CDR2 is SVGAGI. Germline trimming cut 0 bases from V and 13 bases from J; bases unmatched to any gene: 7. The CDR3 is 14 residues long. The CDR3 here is CASSYSPSGGFKYF. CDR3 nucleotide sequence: TGTGCCAGCAGTTACTCCCCTAGCGGGGGTTTTAAGTATTTT.

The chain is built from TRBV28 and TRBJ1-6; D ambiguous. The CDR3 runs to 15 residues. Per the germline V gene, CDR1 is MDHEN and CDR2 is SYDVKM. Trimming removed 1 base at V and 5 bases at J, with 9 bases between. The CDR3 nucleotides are TGTGCCAGCAGTTTATTTATAACAGATAATTCACCCCTCCACTTT. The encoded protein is CASSLFITDNSPLHF. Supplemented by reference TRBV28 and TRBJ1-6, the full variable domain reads DVKVTQSSRYLVKRTGEKVFLECVQDMDHENMFWYRQDPGLGLRLIYFSYDVKMKEKGDIPEGYSVSREKKERFSLILESASTNQTSMYLCASSLFITDNSPLHFGNGTRLTVT.

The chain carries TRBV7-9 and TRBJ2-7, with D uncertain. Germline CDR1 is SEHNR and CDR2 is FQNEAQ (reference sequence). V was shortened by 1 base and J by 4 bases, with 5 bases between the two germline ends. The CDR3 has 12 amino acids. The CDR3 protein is CASSLVGYEQYF. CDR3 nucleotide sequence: TGTGCCAGCAGCTTAGTGGGGTACGAGCAGTACTTC.

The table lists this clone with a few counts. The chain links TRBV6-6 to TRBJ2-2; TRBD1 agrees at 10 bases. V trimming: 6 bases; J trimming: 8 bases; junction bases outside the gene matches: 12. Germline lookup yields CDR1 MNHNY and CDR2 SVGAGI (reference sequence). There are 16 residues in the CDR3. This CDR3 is CASRSPGQGSAGELFF. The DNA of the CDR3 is TGTGCCAGCAGGAGTCCGGGACAGGGGTCGGCGGGGGAGCTGTTTTTT.